This entry lists 12 T cell receptor beta chains sequenced from one sample in a study of blood T cells in healthy people across ages. Next came a second PCR, run for about 6 to 11 cycles, which used a sample-barcoded 5' primer along with a J-beta primer mix. TCRdb itself ran the 5' RACE reads through MiXCR, one entry per CDR3 protein. Of around 2 million distinct CDR3 sequences listed, 39% were seen once; the top ten hold more than 20%. The sample was blood. These receptors were obtained from a human donor in good health.

CDR3 protein: CSVAQGILNTEAFF. The CDR3 DNA reads as TGCAGCGTCGCACAGGGGATTCTGAACACTGAAGCTTTCTTT. The chain combines TRBV29-1 with TRBJ1-1; 7 bases agree with TRBD1. The CDR3 is 14 amino acids. CDR1 is SQVTM, CDR2 ANQGSEA, per germline. The trim removed 6 bases at V and 0 bases at J, leaving 7 bases unmatched.

V usage is TRBV12-3 or TRBV12-4 and J usage is TRBJ1-1; TRBD1 matches at 10 bases. The V and J ends lost 7 bases and 4 bases, in that order; junction bases with no gene match: 9. This CDR3 region has 15 residues. The CDR3 is CASTKRGTGATEAFF. The CDR3, as DNA: TGTGCCAGCACCAAGAGAGGGACAGGGGCCACTGAAGCTTTCTTT.

This clonotype was counted only a few times. The rearrangement joins TRBV7-6 to TRBJ1-1, with a possible D match to TRBD1 (6 bases). There are 14 residues in the CDR3. The germline gives CDR1 SGHVS, CDR2 FNYEAQ. Trimming stripped 2 bases from V and 5 bases from J, with 12 bases between. The CDR3 bases are TGTGCCAGCAGCTTAAGCAGGGGAAAGACTGAAGCTTTCTTT. This translates into CASSLSRGKTEAFF. The full variable domain, with the rest looked up from reference TRBV7-6 and TRBJ1-1, is GAGVSQSPRYKVTKRGQDVALRCDPISGHVSLYWYRQALGQGPEFLTYFNYEAQQDKSGLPNDRFSAERPEGSISTLTIQRTEQRDSAMYRCASSLSRGKTEAFFGQGTRLTVV.

This chain connects TRBV5-6 to TRBJ1-3; D might be TRBD1 (5 bases). V was shortened by 3 bases and J by 4 bases, with 11 bases between the two germline ends. Germline lookup yields CDR1 SGHDT and CDR2 YYEEEE. The CDR3 contains 14 residues. The CDR3 region has the DNA TGTGCCAGCAGCTCCAGGGCGCGAGGAAACACCATATATTTT. Protein: CASSSRARGNTIYF.

This clonotype has more than one count but fewer than ten. The rearrangement uses TRBV7-2 and TRBJ2-3; unclear D gene. Trimming took 2 bases from V and 0 from J, leaving 9 bases between them. Germline CDR1 and CDR2: SGHTA and FQGNSA. CDR3 length equals 15 residues. For the CDR3, the DNA is TGTGCCAGCAGCTTACACCAGCCTAGCACAGATACGCAGTATTTT. Translating gives CASSLHQPSTDTQYF.

The rearrangement links TRBV9 to TRBJ1-3, with 8 bases fitting TRBD1. Germline V gene lookup returns CDR1 SGDLS and CDR2 YYNGEE. CDR3 length equals 15 residues. J lost 2 bases, V lost 0 bases, and 1 base had no gene match. Here the CDR3 reads CASSVEGQAGNTIYF. DNA of the CDR3: TGTGCCAGCAGCGTAGAGGGACAGGCTGGAAACACCATATATTTT.

Comment on this clonotype: A read error is possible here, since a much larger clone lies one base away. CDR3 coding DNA: TGCAGTGCTAGAGCGGGAGGGACAGATACGAAGTATTTT. Protein product: CSARAGGTDTKYF. This chain links TRBV20-1 with TRBJ2-3, with a possible D match to TRBD2 (8 bases). This CDR3 contains 13 residues. Per germline, CDR1 DFQATT and CDR2 SNEGSKA (reference sequence).

This clonotype was recorded a few times. The CDR3 DNA is TGTGCTAGTGGTTTGTCGGTGGCCGGGCCGAATATTCAGGGCTACACCTTC. It specifies CASGLSVAGPNIQGYTF. The chain couples TRBV12-5 to TRBJ1-2; D is undetermined. The length of the CDR3 is 17 residues. Deletions cut 2 bases from V and 8 bases from J, with 24 bases between. The germline V gene encodes CDR1 LGHNT and CDR2 FRNRAP. Together with reference TRBV12-5 and TRBJ1-2, the CDR3 gives the full variable domain: DARVTQTPRHKVTEMGQEVTMRCQPILGHNTVFWYRQTMMQGLELLAYFRNRAPLDDSGMPKDRFSAEMPDATLATLKIQPSEPRDSAVYFCASGLSVAGPNIQGYTFGSGTRLTVV.

This clonotype has a handful of counts. The chain has TRBV4-2 and TRBJ2-4, with 15 nucleotides matching TRBD2. CDR3 size: 20 residues. CDR1 is LGHNA, CDR2 YNFKEQ, per germline. The junction had 7 bases not matched to a gene; V was cut back by 0 bases and J by 1 base. CDR3 in DNA: TGTGCCAGCAGCCAAGACTGGACTAGCGGGGGGGCGGTGGCCAAAAACATTCAGTACTTC. It translates to CASSQDWTSGGAVAKNIQYF.

The chain recombines TRBV24-1 with TRBJ1-2; D is perhaps TRBD1 (6 bases). This CDR3 has 14 amino acids. Germline lookup yields CDR1 KGHDR and CDR2 SFDVKD. Trimming left V 3 bases short and J 7 bases short, with 14 bases between. The CDR3 nucleotides read TGTGCCACCAGTGATCCGACAGGCGGCCCTGGCTACACCTTC. Translating gives CATSDPTGGPGYTF.

The V and J genes are TRBV12-3 or TRBV12-4 and TRBJ2-1; 8 nucleotides align to TRBD2. The V segment lost 3 bases and the J segment 5 bases; nucleotides outside the gene matches: 9. The CDR3 sequence is 16 residues long. The CDR3 coding sequence is TGTGCCAGCAGTTTGAGGGGCGGGGGGACGAACAATGAGCAGTTCTTC. Translating it yields CASSLRGGGTNNEQFF.

The chain carries TRBV29-1 and TRBJ1-2; D might be TRBD1 (6 bases). V dropped 4 bases and J dropped 4 bases, with 19 bases sitting between them. The CDR3 runs to 15 residues. CDR1 is SQVTM, CDR2 ANQGSEA, per germline. The CDR3 bases are TGCAGCGTTGTCTCCCGAACAGGGCCGATCTATGGCTACACCTTC. Amino acids: CSVVSRTGPIYGYTF.